A selection of T cell receptor beta chains follows, all from one sample in a study of memory CD4+ T cells and cytomegalovirus serostatus. Measured with immunoSEQ multiplex PCR; TCRdb has only the in-frame clones, and not every one. The sample has around 88,000 clones, 80% seen once. The sample was memory CD4+ T cells from blood. The receptors originated from an adult in good health and CMV-seropositive. The CDR3 runs from the conserved cysteine through the conserved F or W. The D gene is left open where the match is weak. Clone size is stated in some rows and not others, as once, few, many or a class when expanded.

>TRBV2|11|TRBJ2-4|.|few
CASSAVAFQYF
TGTGCCAGCAGTGCCGTGGCGTTTCAGTACTTC
>TRBV2|13|TRBJ2-5|.|.
CASRSGTQETQYF
TGTGCCAGCAGATCCGGGACGCAAGAGACCCAGTACTTC
>TRBV7-8|14|TRBJ2-1|TRBD2|.
CASSLVAGAFEQFF
TGTGCCAGCAGCTTAGTAGCGGGAGCCTTTGAGCAGTTCTTC
>TRBV18|16|TRBJ1-5|TRBD1|.
CASSPLAGQGSQPQHF
TGTGCCAGCTCACCCCTAGCGGGACAGGGTAGTCAGCCCCAGCATTTT
>TRBV9|13|TRBJ2-1|TRBD2|.
CASSVERGPKQFF
TGTGCCAGCAGCGTAGAGCGGGGGCCAAAGCAGTTCTTC
>TRBV6-5|13|TRBJ1-2|.|.
CASSLMGSYGYTF
TGTGCCAGCAGTCTGATGGGATCCTATGGCTACACCTTC
>TRBV19|15|TRBJ2-3|TRBD1|once
CASSISGQGTDTQYF
TGTGCCAGTAGTATTTCTGGACAGGGGACAGATACGCAGTATTTT
>TRBV2|18|TRBJ1-3|TRBD1|.
CASSLTGTGILSGNTIYF
TGTGCCAGCAGCCTCACCGGGACAGGGATTCTCTCTGGAAACACCATATATTTT
>TRBV27|15|TRBJ2-3|.|.
CASSLEGVSTDTQYF
TGTGCCAGCAGTTTAGAGGGGGTGAGCACAGATACGCAGTATTTT
>TRBV15|13|TRBJ1-5|.|few
CATRRESNQPQHF
TGTGCCACCCGCAGGGAAAGCAATCAGCCCCAGCATTTT
>TRBV5-5|15|TRBJ1-2|TRBD1|.
CASSTLTGQAYGYTF
TGTGCCAGCAGCACCCTAACGGGACAGGCCTATGGCTACACCTTC
>TRBV4-2|17|TRBJ2-1|.|.
CASSPIVGGNAYNEQFF
TGTGCCAGCAGCCCCATCGTCGGCGGGAACGCCTACAATGAGCAGTTCTTC
>TRBV5-8|14|TRBJ2-7|.|.
CASSLEGRGGEQYF
TGTGCCAGCAGCTTGGAGGGCAGGGGCGGCGAGCAGTACTTC
>TRBV6-5|15|TRBJ1-1|.|.
CASSYSHPQETEAFF
TGTGCCAGCAGTTACTCCCACCCTCAAGAGACTGAAGCTTTCTTT
>TRBV19|13|TRBJ1-1|.|.
CASSIDGNTEAFF
TGTGCCAGTAGTATAGACGGGAACACTGAAGCTTTCTTT
>TRBV5-1|13|TRBJ2-3|.|.
CASSYGTTDTQYF
TGCGCCAGCAGCTACGGGACCACAGATACGCAGTATTTT
>TRBV29-1|13|TRBJ1-2|.|few
CSVEGGGMGGYTF
TGCAGCGTTGAAGGAGGGGGGATGGGTGGCTACACCTTC
>TRBV27|14|TRBJ2-1|.|.
CASSLVGSDNEQFF
TGTGCCAGCAGTTTAGTTGGGTCAGACAATGAGCAGTTCTTC
>TRBV7-9|14|TRBJ1-2|.|.
CASSLEGNTAFYTF
TGTGCCAGCAGCTTAGAGGGGAATACCGCTTTCTACACCTTC
>TRBV5-4|11|TRBJ2-3|.|.
CASTLGDTQYF
TGTGCCAGCACCCTAGGGGATACGCAGTATTTT
>TRBV5-1|14|TRBJ2-7|.|.
CASSSTGGSYEQYF
TGCGCCAGCAGCTCGACTGGAGGAAGCTACGAGCAGTACTTC
>TRBV10-1|13|TRBJ2-5|.|.
CASSRGFRETQYF
TGCGCCAGCAGTCGCGGGTTCCGAGAGACCCAGTACTTC
>TRBV7-3|14|TRBJ2-1|.|.
CASSPETGRNEQFF
TGTGCCAGCAGCCCTGAGACAGGGAGGAATGAGCAGTTCTTC
>TRBV7-6|15|TRBJ2-2|.|.
CASSRLDANTGELFF
TGTGCCAGCAGCCGACTAGACGCGAACACCGGGGAGCTGTTTTTT
>TRBV5-1|14|TRBJ2-1|TRBD2|many
CASSSGLAGNEQFF
TGCGCCAGCAGCTCCGGACTAGCGGGGAATGAGCAGTTCTTC
>TRBV4-1|17|TRBJ1-3|TRBD1|.
CASSQEEGTGGGNTIYF
TGCGCCAGCAGCCAAGAGGAGGGAACAGGGGGAGGAAACACCATATATTTT
>TRBV2|15|TRBJ1-5|.|.
CASSEAAGGNQPQHF
TGTGCCAGCAGTGAAGCGGCAGGGGGCAATCAGCCCCAGCATTTT
>TRBV28|14|TRBJ2-4|.|.
CASSFNRRPNIQYF
TGTGCCAGCAGTTTCAACCGGAGGCCAAACATTCAGTACTTC
>TRBV6-5|15|TRBJ1-4|.|.
CASSHSGAGNEKLFF
TGTGCCAGCAGTCACTCGGGGGCGGGTAATGAAAAACTGTTTTTT
>TRBV4-2|16|TRBJ1-2|.|.
CASSQDLGYGLYGYTF
TGTGCCAGCAGCCAAGATTTAGGTTACGGCCTCTATGGCTACACCTTC
>TRBV19|15|TRBJ2-7|TRBD2|.
CASADKTSGRYEQYF
TGTGCCAGCGCCGATAAGACTAGCGGGAGGTACGAGCAGTACTTC
>TRBV11-2|17|TRBJ2-2|TRBD1|.
CASSSRGGTGTLGELFF
TGTGCCAGCAGCTCCCGAGGGGGGACAGGCACCCTCGGGGAGCTGTTTTTT
>TRBV7-3|13|TRBJ2-1|.|.
CASSLITNNEQFF
TGTGCCAGCAGCTTAATAACGAACAATGAGCAGTTCTTC
>TRBV7-9|16|TRBJ1-2|TRBD1|.
CASSPDGRTGVSGYTF
TGTGCCAGCAGCCCCGACGGACGGACAGGGGTTAGTGGCTACACCTTC
>TRBV28|14|TRBJ2-7|.|once
CASSSGTVFYEQYF
TGTGCCAGCAGTTCCGGGACGGTCTTCTACGAGCAGTACTTC
>TRBV11-2|15|TRBJ2-2|.|.
CASSLVLANTGELFF
TGTGCCAGCAGCTTAGTATTGGCGAACACCGGGGAGCTGTTTTTT
>TRBV18|15|TRBJ2-1|TRBD1|.
CASSPGQGTYNEQFF
TGTGCCAGCTCACCTGGACAGGGGACCTACAATGAGCAGTTCTTC
>TRBV28|13|TRBJ1-1|.|.
CASSWIRNTEAFF
TGTGCCAGCAGTTGGATACGGAACACTGAAGCTTTCTTT
>TRBV27|17|TRBJ2-7|.|.
CASSLVRDGARHYEQYF
TGTGCCAGCAGTTTGGTTCGAGACGGCGCCAGGCACTACGAGCAGTACTTC
>TRBV5-1|16|TRBJ1-1|.|.
CASSRLDGEGNTEAFF
TGCGCCAGCAGCCGATTGGACGGTGAGGGAAACACTGAAGCTTTCTTT
>TRBV7-9|11|TRBJ1-3|.|.
CATPTGNTIYF
TGTGCCACCCCCACTGGAAACACCATATATTTT
>TRBV10-1|13|TRBJ1-2|TRBD1|.
CASSSGRGYGYTF
TGCGCCAGCAGTTCTGGCAGGGGGTATGGCTACACCTTC
>TRBV9|15|TRBJ1-3|.|.
CASSVGTDSGNTIYF
TGTGCCAGCAGCGTAGGTACAGACTCTGGAAACACCATATATTTT
>TRBV7-9|17|TRBJ2-7|TRBD2|once
CASSTTLGGLAGGEQYF
TGTGCCAGCAGCACAACACTTGGGGGACTAGCGGGAGGCGAGCAGTACTTC